This T cell receptor beta chain appears in the sequencing data of a study of cytomegalovirus exposure and HLA in healthy donors. General observations from the study: Most likely, a cluster of highly shared sequence variants arose as a sequencing artifact. The availability of immune exposure information extended only to CMV serostatus.

Points on this clone: Its antigen is as yet unknown.

Germline V gene sequence: CDR1 SGDLS, CDR2 YYNGEE. CDR3 length: 16 amino acids. Deletions cut 5 bases from V and 3 bases from J, with 20 bases between. PCR amplification relied on 60 Vbeta primers (plus 13 Jbeta primers). Assay used: immunoSEQ multiplex PCR; TCRdb lists only in-frame clones, some missing. The table lists about 100,000 clones, roughly 72% of them singletons. The TCR was taken from a woman younger than 35 in good health and CMV-seropositive. The chain has TRBV9 and TRBJ1-2, with a tentative D call TRBD1 (5 bases). The sample comprised PBMCs. The chain's CDR3 is CASSNSLGTGDYGYTF. The CDR3 DNA sequence: TGTGCCAGCAGTAACAGTCTGGGTACGGGGGACTATGGCTACACCTTC.